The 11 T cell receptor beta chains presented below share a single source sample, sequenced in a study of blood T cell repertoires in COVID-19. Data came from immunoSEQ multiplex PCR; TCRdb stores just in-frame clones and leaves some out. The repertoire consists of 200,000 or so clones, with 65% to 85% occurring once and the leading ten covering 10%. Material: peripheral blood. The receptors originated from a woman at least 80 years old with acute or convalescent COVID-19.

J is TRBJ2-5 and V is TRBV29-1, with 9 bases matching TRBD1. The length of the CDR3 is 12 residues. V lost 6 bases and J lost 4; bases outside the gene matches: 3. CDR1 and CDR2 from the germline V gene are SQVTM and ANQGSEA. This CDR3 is CSVGTGTETQYF. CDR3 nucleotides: TGCAGCGTGGGGACAGGGACAGAGACCCAGTACTTC. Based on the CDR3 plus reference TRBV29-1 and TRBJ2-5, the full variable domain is SAVISQKPSRDICQRGTSLTIQCQVDSQVTMMFWYRQQPGQSLTLIATANQGSEATYESGFVIDKFPISRPNLTFSTLTVSNMSPEDSSIYLCSVGTGTETQYFGPGTRLLVL.

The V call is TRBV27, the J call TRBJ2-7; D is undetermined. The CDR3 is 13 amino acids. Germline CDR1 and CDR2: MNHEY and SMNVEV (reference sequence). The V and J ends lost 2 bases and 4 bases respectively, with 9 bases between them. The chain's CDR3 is CASSLTEEYEQYF. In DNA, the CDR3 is TGTGCCAGCAGTTTAACAGAAGAGTACGAGCAGTACTTC.

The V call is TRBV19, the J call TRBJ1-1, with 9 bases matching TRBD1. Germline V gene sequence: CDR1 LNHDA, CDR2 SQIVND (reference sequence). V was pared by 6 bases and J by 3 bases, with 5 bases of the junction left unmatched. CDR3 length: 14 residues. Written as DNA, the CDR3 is TGTGCCAGTAGCAGACGGGACAGGGACACTGAAGCTTTCTTT. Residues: CASSRRDRDTEAFF.

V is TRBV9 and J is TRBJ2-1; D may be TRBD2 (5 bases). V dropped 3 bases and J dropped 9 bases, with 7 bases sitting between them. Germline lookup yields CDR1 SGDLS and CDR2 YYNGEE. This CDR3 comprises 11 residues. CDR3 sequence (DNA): TGTGCCAGCAGCGCTACTAGTGAGCAGTTCTTC. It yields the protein CASSATSEQFF.

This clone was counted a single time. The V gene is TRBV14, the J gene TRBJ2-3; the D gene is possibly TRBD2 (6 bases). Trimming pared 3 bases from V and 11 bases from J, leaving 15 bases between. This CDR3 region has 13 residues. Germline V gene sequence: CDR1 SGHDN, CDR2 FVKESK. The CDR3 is CASSQGSGTWQYF. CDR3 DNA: TGTGCCAGCAGCCAGGGATCCGGGACTTGGCAGTATTTT.

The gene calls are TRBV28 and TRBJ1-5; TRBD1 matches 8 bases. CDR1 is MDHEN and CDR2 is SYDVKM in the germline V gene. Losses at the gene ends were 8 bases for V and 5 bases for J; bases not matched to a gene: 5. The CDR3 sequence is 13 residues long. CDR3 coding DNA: TGTGCCAGCCTTAACAGGGGGGATCAGCCCCAGCATTTT. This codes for CASLNRGDQPQHF.

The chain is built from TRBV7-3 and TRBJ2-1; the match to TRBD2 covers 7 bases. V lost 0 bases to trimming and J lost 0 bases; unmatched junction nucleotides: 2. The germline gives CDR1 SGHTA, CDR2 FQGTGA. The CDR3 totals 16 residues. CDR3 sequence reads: CASSLTGGSSYNEQFF. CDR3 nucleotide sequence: TGTGCCAGCAGCTTAACAGGCGGGAGCTCCTACAATGAGCAGTTCTTC.

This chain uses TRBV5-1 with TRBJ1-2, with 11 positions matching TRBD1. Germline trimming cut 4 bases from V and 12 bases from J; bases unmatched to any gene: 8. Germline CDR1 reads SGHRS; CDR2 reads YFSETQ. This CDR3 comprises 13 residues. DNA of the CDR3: TGCGCCAGCAGCCCGGGACAGGGGGTAATGGACACCTTC. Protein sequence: CASSPGQGVMDTF. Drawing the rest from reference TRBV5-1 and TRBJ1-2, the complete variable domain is KAGVTQTPRYLIKTRGQQVTLSCSPISGHRSVSWYQQTPGQGLQFLFEYFSETQRNKGNFPGRFSGRQFSNSRSEMNVSTLELGDSALYLCASSPGQGVMDTFGSGTRLTVV.

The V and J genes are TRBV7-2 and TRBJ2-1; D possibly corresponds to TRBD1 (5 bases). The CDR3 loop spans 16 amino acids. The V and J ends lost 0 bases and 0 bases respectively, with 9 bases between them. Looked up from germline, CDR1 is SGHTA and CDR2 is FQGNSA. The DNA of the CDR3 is TGTGCCAGCAGCTTAGCGGTGACAGTCTCCTACAATGAGCAGTTCTTC. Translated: CASSLAVTVSYNEQFF. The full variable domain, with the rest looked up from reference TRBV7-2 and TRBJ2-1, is GAGVSQSPSNKVTEKGKDVELRCDPISGHTALYWYRQSLGQGLEFLIYFQGNSAPDKSGLPSDRFSAERTGGSVSTLTIQRTQQEDSAVYLCASSLAVTVSYNEQFFGPGTRLTVL.

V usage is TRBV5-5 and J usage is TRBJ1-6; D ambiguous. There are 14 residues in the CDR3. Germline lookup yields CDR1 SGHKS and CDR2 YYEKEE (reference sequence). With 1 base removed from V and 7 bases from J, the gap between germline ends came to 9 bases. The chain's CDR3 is CASSLSSANSPLHF. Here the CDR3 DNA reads TGTGCCAGCAGCTTGTCATCAGCGAATTCACCCCTCCACTTT.

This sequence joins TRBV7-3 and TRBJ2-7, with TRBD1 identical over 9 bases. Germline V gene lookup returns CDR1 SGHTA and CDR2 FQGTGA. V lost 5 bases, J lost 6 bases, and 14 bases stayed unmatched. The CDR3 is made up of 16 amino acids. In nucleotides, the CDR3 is TGTGCCAGCAGCCCGACCCTGGGACAGGGTCTGAGCGAGCAGTACTTC. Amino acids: CASSPTLGQGLSEQYF.